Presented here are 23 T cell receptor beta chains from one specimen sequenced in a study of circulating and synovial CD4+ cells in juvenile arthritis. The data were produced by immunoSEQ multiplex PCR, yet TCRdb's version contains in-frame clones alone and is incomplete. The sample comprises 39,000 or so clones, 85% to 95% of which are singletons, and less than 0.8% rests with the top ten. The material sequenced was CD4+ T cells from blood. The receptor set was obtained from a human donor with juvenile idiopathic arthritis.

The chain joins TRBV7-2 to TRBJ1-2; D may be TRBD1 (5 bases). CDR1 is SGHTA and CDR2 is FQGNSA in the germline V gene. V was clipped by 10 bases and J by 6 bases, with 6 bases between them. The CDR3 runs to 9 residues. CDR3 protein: CAIGDGYTF. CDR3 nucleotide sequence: TGTGCCATAGGGGATGGCTACACCTTC.

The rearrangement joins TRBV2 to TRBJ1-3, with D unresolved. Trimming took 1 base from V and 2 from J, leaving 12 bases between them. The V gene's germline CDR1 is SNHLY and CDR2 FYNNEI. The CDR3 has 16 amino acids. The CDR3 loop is CASSEDRTVTGNTIYF. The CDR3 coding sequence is TGTGCCAGCAGTGAAGACAGAACAGTGACTGGAAACACCATATATTTT.

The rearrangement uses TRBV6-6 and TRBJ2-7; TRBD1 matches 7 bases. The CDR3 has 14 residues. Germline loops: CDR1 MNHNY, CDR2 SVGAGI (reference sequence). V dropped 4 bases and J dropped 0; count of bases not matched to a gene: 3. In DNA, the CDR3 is TGTGCCAGCAGTTTCGGGACAGACTCCTACGAGCAGTACTTC. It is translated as CASSFGTDSYEQYF.

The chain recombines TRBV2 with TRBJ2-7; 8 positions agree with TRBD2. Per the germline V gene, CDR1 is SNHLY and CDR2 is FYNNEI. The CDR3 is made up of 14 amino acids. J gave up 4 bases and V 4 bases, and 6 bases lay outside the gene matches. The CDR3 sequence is CASSGGLVVYEQYF. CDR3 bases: TGTGCCAGCAGTGGGGGACTAGTAGTTTACGAGCAGTACTTC. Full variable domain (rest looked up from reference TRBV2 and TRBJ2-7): EPEVTQTPSHQVTQMGQEVILRCVPISNHLYFYWYRQILGQKVEFLVSFYNNEISEKSEIFDDQFSVERPDGSNFTLKIRSTKLEDSAMYFCASSGGLVVYEQYFGPGTRLTVT.

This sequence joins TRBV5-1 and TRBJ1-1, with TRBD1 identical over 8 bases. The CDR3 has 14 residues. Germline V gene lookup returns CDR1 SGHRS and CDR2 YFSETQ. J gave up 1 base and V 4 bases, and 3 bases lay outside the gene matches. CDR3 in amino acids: CASSHDRGNTEAFF. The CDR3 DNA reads TGCGCCAGCAGCCACGACAGGGGGAACACTGAAGCTTTCTTT.

The CDR3 loop is CAWSVLGSPSYEQYF. CDR3 DNA: TGTGCCTGGAGTGTACTGGGGAGCCCCTCCTACGAGCAGTACTTC. This chain uses TRBV30 with TRBJ2-7, with a weak D call TRBD2 (5 bases). The CDR3 loop spans 15 amino acids. Trimming cost V 0 bases and J 0 bases, with 12 bases left between them. Germline V gives CDR1 GTSNPN, CDR2 SVGIG (reference sequence).

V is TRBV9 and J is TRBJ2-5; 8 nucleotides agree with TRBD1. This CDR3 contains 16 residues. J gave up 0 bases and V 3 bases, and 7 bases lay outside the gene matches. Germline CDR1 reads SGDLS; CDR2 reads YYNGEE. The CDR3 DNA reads TGTGCCAGCAGCGGGGGCCGGGACAGGTACCAAGAGACCCAGTACTTC. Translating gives CASSGGRDRYQETQYF.

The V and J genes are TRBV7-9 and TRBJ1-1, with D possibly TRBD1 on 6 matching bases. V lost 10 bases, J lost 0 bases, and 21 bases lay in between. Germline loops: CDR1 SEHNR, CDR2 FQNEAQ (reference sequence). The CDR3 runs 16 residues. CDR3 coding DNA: TGTGCCACCGAACCAACAGGGTATGGTATGAACACTGAAGCTTTCTTT. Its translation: CATEPTGYGMNTEAFF. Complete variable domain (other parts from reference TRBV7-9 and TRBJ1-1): DTGVSQNPRHKITKRGQNVTFRCDPISEHNRLYWYRQTLGQGPEFLTYFQNEAQLEKSRLLSDRFSAERPKGSFSTLEIQRTEQGDSAMYLCATEPTGYGMNTEAFFGQGTRLTVV.

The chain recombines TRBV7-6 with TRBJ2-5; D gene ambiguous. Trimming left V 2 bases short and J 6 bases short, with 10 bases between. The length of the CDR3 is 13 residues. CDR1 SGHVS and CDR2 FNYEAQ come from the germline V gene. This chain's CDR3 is CASSLIGEKTQYF. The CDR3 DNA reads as TGTGCCAGCAGCTTAATTGGAGAAAAGACCCAGTACTTC.

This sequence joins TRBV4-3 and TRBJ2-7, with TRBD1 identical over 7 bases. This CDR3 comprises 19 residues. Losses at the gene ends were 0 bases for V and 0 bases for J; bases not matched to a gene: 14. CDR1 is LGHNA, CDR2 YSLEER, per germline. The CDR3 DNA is TGCGCCAGCAGCCAAGATCTTCGAGTACAGGGGAAGAGCTCCTACGAGCAGTACTTC. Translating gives CASSQDLRVQGKSSYEQYF.

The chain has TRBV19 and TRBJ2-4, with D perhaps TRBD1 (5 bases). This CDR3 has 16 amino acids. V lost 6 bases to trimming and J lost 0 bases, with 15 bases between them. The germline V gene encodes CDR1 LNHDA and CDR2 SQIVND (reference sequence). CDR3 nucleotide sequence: TGTGCCAGTAGGGGGCAGACCGAGTTAGCCAAAAACATTCAGTACTTC. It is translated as CASRGQTELAKNIQYF.

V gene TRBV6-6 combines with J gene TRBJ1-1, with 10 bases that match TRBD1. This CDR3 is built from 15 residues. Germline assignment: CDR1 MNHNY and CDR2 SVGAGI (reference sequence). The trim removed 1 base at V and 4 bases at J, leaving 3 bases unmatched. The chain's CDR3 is CASSYFRDRGTEAFF. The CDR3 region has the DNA TGTGCCAGCAGTTACTTCCGGGACAGGGGCACTGAAGCTTTCTTT.

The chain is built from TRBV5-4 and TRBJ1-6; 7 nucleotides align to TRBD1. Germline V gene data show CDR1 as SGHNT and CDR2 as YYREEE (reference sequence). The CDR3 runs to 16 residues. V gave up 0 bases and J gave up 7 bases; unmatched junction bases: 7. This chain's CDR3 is CASSLERGRRNSPLHF. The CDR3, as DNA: TGTGCCAGCAGCTTGGAGAGGGGGCGTCGGAATTCACCCCTCCACTTT.

The CDR3, as DNA: TGTGCCAGCAGTTACTCGGCAGGTGTCGACTCACCCCTCCACTTT. Residues: CASSYSAGVDSPLHF. V usage is TRBV6-5 and J usage is TRBJ1-6, with no clear D. The CDR3 consists of 15 residues. The V end was cut by 0 bases, the J end by 10 bases, with 13 bases between. The germline V gene encodes CDR1 MNHEY and CDR2 SVGAGI.

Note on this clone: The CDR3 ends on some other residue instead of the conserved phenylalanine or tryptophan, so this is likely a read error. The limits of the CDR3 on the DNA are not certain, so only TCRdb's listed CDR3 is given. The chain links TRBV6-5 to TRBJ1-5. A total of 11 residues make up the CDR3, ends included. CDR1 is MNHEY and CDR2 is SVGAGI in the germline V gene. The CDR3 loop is CASSCPSGVNL.

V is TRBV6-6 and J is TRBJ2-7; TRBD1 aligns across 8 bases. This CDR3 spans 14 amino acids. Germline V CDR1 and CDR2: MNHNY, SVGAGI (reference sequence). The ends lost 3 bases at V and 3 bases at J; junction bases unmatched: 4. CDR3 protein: CASSYGGQGYEQYF. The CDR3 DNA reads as TGTGCCAGCAGTTATGGCGGACAGGGCTACGAGCAGTACTTC.

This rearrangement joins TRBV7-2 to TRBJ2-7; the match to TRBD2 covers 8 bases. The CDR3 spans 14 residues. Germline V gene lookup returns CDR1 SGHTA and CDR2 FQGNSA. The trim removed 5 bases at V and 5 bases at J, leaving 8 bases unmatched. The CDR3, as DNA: TGTGCCAGCAGCACCGGGGGGGGACTAGACGAGCAGTACTTC. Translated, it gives CASSTGGGLDEQYF.

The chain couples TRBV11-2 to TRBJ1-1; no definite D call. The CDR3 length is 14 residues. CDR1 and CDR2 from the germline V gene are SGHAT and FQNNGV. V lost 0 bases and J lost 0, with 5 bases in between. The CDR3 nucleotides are TGTGCCAGCAGCTTAGAGCCAGTGAACACTGAAGCTTTCTTT. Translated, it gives CASSLEPVNTEAFF.

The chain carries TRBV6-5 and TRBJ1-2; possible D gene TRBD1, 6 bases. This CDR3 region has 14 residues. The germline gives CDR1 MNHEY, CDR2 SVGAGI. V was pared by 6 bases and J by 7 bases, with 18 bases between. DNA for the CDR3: TGTGCCAGCAGAAACAGGGCGCTGGAGTTTGGCTACACCTTC. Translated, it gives CASRNRALEFGYTF.

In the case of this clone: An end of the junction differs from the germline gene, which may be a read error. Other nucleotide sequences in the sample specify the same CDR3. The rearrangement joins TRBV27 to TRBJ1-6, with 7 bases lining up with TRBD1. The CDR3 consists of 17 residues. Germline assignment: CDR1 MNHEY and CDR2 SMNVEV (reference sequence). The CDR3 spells CASSPPGQSPYNSPLHF. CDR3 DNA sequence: TGTGCCAGCAGTCCCCCGGGACAGAGCCCCTATAATTCCCCCCTCCACTTT.

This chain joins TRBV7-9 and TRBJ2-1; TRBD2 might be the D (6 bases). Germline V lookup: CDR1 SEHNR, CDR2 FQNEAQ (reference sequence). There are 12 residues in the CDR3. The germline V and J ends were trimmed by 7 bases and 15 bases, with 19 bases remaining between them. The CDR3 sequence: CASTGHAGGRFF. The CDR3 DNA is TGTGCCAGCACCGGACACGCCGGGGGACGGTTCTTC.

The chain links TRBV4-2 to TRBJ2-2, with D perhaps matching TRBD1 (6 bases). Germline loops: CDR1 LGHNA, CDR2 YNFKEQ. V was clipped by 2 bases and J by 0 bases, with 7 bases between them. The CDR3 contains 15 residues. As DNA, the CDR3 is TGTGCCAGCAGCCAAAGACAGGCGAACACCGGGGAGCTGTTTTTT. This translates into CASSQRQANTGELFF.

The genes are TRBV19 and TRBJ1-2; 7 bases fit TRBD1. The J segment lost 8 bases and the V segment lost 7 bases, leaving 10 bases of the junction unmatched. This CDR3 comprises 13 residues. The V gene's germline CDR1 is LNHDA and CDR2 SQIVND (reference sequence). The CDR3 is CASTVPTGRGYTF. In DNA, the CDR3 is TGTGCCAGTACCGTCCCGACAGGGCGAGGCTACACCTTC.